This entry concerns a single T cell receptor beta chain. What it binds is not known. This CDR3 spans 14 amino acids. CDR1 is MNHNS, CDR2 SASEGT, per germline. Trimming stripped 0 bases from V and 5 bases from J, with 10 bases between. The sample belongs to a study of T cell responses to AZD1222 COVID-19 vaccine. Study results and limitations: Just a handful of AZD1222 recipients were seropositive at baseline.

Profiled with immunoSEQ multiplex PCR; TCRdb holds only in-frame clones, not every one. The sample yields roughly 150,000 clones, 90% seen once. The sequenced sample was peripheral blood, obtained 28 days after the second AZD1222 dose. The chain employs TRBV6-1 and TRBJ1-1; D is undetermined. The source of this sequence is an adult who received the AZD1222 COVID-19 vaccine. The CDR3 DNA reads as TGTGCCAGCAGTGAAGCGGGTAGTTATACTGAAGCTTTCTTT. Amino acid sequence: CASSEAGSYTEAFF.